Included here is one TCR beta chain sequence, with context. The clone's antigen remains unknown. Per-base quality was not reported, and no clone a single base away is much larger than it. Read against the paper, the sample's time point label means: baseline before first vaccination. The vaccinee samples were drawn from two UK trials, COV001 and COV002, one of which was a single-blind randomized controlled phase 2/3 trial testing AZD1222 (ChAdOx1 nCoV-19) in healthy adults. For TCRbeta chain sequencing, PBMC samples from trial participants were taken at day 0 and at day 28 after the second dose. The data are from a study of T cell responses to AZD1222 COVID-19 vaccine (dated by TCRdb to the early 2020s). Background on the whole study: AZD1222 recipients given second doses at about 4 weeks or at about 12 weeks were pooled, since spike-specific TCR depth and breadth were not found to differ between the two schedules. Trial participants were enrolled by age into subgroups of 18-55, 56-69 and 70-plus years, and roughly 150, 30 and 60 TCR-sequenced participants, respectively, were included in these subgroups. A total of 233 trial participants underwent TCR sequencing, of whom 207 received two doses of AZD1222 and some 25 received two doses of the MenACWY control vaccine. Paper-wide results and their limitations: Participants were mostly white British, with more females than males. The authors suggested clonal diversity may have been underestimated. The 56-69-year group was small, and its depth increase did not reach significance, likely because of low power. Spike-specific TCR breadth and depth rose significantly after two AZD1222 doses compared with day 0 and with MenACWY recipients. Only five or six AZD1222 recipients were SARS-CoV-2 seropositive at baseline, limiting conclusions about previously exposed vaccinees. Because no samples from the day 14 peak response were available, repertoires could be characterized only after the peak T cell response. Reportedly, close to half of the unique spike-specific TCRs recognized epitopes lying outside the regions that are mutated in the B.1.351 and B.1.1.7 variants. The whole spike protein was spanned by vaccine-associated CD4 TCRs, and dominant responses were seen in regions 160-218 and 743-854.

The CDR3 regions of human TCRbeta chains were subjected to immunosequencing. In the paper's pipeline: TCRs in the repertoires were matched against a reference library of SARS-CoV-2-specific TCRs that had been generated with the MIRA antigen-specificity platform. Breadth was defined as the fraction of unique TCRs that were SARS-CoV-2-associated, and depth was defined as the fraction of total T cells that were SARS-CoV-2-associated. Each spike-specific TCR was assigned to its reactive spike region and to a CD4 or CD8 class using the MIRA data. Log10-transformed breadth and depth values were compared by one-way ANOVA with Sidak's multiple comparisons tests. Imported from immuneACCESS, the table was reduced by TCRdb to in-frame sequences with V and J called. These copies leave out some clones; in studies compared against another copy, an unresolved V gene accounts for under half, and the cause of the remainder is not known. D and trimming come from the DNA, and the V and J calls and clone size come from that table. The sample includes 100,000 to 150,000 clones, with 88% observed a single time. Together, the top ten hold roughly 4.4% of the sample.

Per the germline V gene, KGHDR is the CDR1 and SFDVKD is the CDR2. Trimming costs V 3 bases and J 7 bases, and their ends lie 11 bases apart. From the cysteine through the phenylalanine, the CDR3 covers 13 amino acids. Only the CDR3 DNA stays, 39 bases, in frame from base 1. The rearranged chain carries TRBV24-1 and TRBJ2-5, with an unclear D gene assignment. This clonotype was obtained from an adult in good health. The source material was peripheral blood, sampled on day 0 of AZD1222 vaccination. CDR3 sequence: CATSDVQFRTQYF. The nucleotide sequence reads TGTGCCACCAGTGATGTCCAGTTTAGGACCCAGTACTTC.